This entry lists 24 T cell receptor beta chains sequenced from one sample in a study of blood T cell repertoires in COVID-19. Data came from immunoSEQ multiplex PCR; TCRdb stores just in-frame clones and leaves some out. The sample yields about 180,000 clones, about 84% seen once. Sample: PBMCs or T cells enriched from blood (not recorded which). The origin of the receptors is a woman under 40 who had recovered from COVID-19.

The CDR3 nucleotides are TGTGCCAGCAGTCGGACAGGGAATACAAACACTGAAGCTTTCTTT. Its translation is CASSRTGNTNTEAFF. V gene TRBV2 combines with J gene TRBJ1-1; 8 bases agree with TRBD1. Trimming cost V 5 bases and J 2 bases; bases outside gene matches: 7. Germline-derived CDR1 and CDR2 are SNHLY and FYNNEI. The CDR3 runs 15 residues.

Worth noting for this clone: Additional DNA sequences in this sample encode the identical CDR3. The chain has TRBV15 and TRBJ2-3; the match to TRBD1 covers 9 bases. V trimming: 1 base; J trimming: 2 bases; junction bases outside the gene matches: 1. The CDR3 length is 15 residues. The germline V gene encodes CDR1 LNHNV and CDR2 YYDKDF (reference sequence). CDR3 protein: CATSRGDRDTDTQYF. In DNA, the CDR3 is TGTGCCACCAGCAGAGGGGACAGGGACACAGATACGCAGTATTTT.

V gene TRBV6-1 combines with J gene TRBJ1-1, with D maybe TRBD1 (6 bases). The germline V gene encodes CDR1 MNHNS and CDR2 SASEGT. Trimming left V 3 bases short and J 1 base short, with 12 bases between. The CDR3 runs to 15 residues. The DNA for the CDR3 is TGTGCCAGCAGTGACGCGGGGGGGCCGAACACTGAAGCTTTCTTT. This translates into CASSDAGGPNTEAFF.

The V gene is TRBV10-3, the J gene TRBJ2-1, with D uncertain. Per the germline V gene, CDR1 is ENHRY and CDR2 is SYGVKD. The CDR3 has 13 amino acids. V lost 3 bases to trimming and J lost 13 bases, with 16 bases between them. The CDR3 protein is CAISEPGLVTQFF. CDR3 coding DNA: TGTGCCATCAGTGAACCTGGTCTAGTTACCCAGTTCTTC.

This clone was detected only once. The V call is TRBV29-1, the J call TRBJ2-7; 7 positions agree with TRBD2. The J segment lost 2 bases and the V segment lost 5 bases, leaving 6 bases of the junction unmatched. CDR1 and CDR2 (germline): SQVTM, ANQGSEA. This CDR3 comprises 13 residues. For the CDR3, the DNA is TGCAGCGTTTGGGCTAGCGGTGCCTACGAGCAGTACTTC. Translated, it gives CSVWASGAYEQYF.

This sequence joins TRBV4-1 and TRBJ1-4; D is perhaps TRBD1 (5 bases). Trimming left V 0 bases short and J 7 bases short, with 21 bases between. This CDR3 is 18 amino acids long. CDR1 is MGHRA, CDR2 YSYEKL, per germline. The CDR3 nucleotides read TGCGCCAGCAGCCAAGACCCGCCACCGACGGAAAGGGGTGAAAAACTGTTTTTT. This translates into CASSQDPPPTERGEKLFF.

This chain connects TRBV4-1 to TRBJ2-1; 14 nucleotides line up with TRBD2. This CDR3 spans 15 amino acids. From germline, CDR1 is MGHRA and CDR2 YSYEKL. J was trimmed by 10 bases and V by 4 bases; bases with no gene match: 6. The CDR3 nucleotides read TGCGCCAGCAGCCTGGGACTAGCGGGAGTTAGGGAGCAGTTCTTC. Protein: CASSLGLAGVREQFF.

This clone was observed a handful of times. The rearrangement uses TRBV18 and TRBJ2-7; D perhaps matches TRBD1 (8 bases). Germline V gene lookup returns CDR1 KGHSH and CDR2 LQKENI. Trimming cost V 6 bases and J 6 bases, with 18 bases left between them. The CDR3 has 14 residues. The CDR3 DNA follows: TGTGCCAGCTCCCTGGAGACAGGGGAGGGCGAGCAGTACTTC. Encoded protein: CASSLETGEGEQYF.

This clone was detected a few times. The V gene is TRBV18, the J gene TRBJ1-1, with D maybe TRBD1 (5 bases). V lost 2 bases to trimming and J lost 3 bases, with 16 bases between them. This CDR3 region has 16 residues. Per germline, CDR1 KGHSH and CDR2 LQKENI. CDR3 sequence (DNA): TGTGCCAGCTCACCAGGGGCGCCTGGGGTGGACACTGAAGCTTTCTTT. Its protein product is CASSPGAPGVDTEAFF.

The chain combines TRBV19 with TRBJ1-5, with TRBD1 matching 7 bases. The germline CDR1 and CDR2 sequences are LNHDA and SQIVND (reference sequence). V shed 9 bases, J shed 7 bases, and the junction held 15 bases outside the gene matches. This CDR3 comprises 15 residues. The CDR3 spells CASRRFTGEQQPQHF. CDR3 in DNA: TGTGCCAGCAGACGTTTCACAGGGGAGCAACAGCCCCAGCATTTT.

V is TRBV10-3 and J is TRBJ2-7; TRBD1 might be the D (5 bases). V lost 10 bases, J lost 0 bases, and 13 bases lay in between. This CDR3 has 13 residues. CDR1 and CDR2 from the germline V gene are ENHRY and SYGVKD. CDR3 in DNA: TGTGCCACCGGCTTACAGGCCTCCTACGAGCAGTACTTC. This codes for CATGLQASYEQYF.

The rearrangement uses TRBV14 and TRBJ2-7; 9 positions agree with TRBD1. The CDR3 length is 16 residues. Trimming at V came to 1 base and at J to 2 bases, leaving 6 bases not matched to a gene. Germline CDR1 reads SGHDN; CDR2 reads FVKESK. The CDR3 DNA reads as TGTGCCAGCAGCCAAGCGGTAAGACAGGGGGCCTACGAGCAGTACTTC. Residues: CASSQAVRQGAYEQYF.

The V call is TRBV5-8, the J call TRBJ2-3; the match to TRBD2 covers 13 bases. After removal of 4 bases from V and 5 bases from J, the junction contained 10 bases not matched to a gene. Germline V gene sequence: CDR1 SGHTS, CDR2 YDEGEE. This CDR3 spans 17 amino acids. The CDR3 loop reads CASSAGLAGFLIDTQYF. Here the CDR3 DNA reads TGTGCCAGCAGCGCGGGACTAGCGGGATTCTTGATAGATACGCAGTATTTT.

This chain connects TRBV15 to TRBJ1-5, with 7 bases aligning to TRBD1. This CDR3 is 14 amino acids long. The trim removed 4 bases at V and 7 bases at J, leaving 7 bases unmatched. Germline V gene data show CDR1 as LNHNV and CDR2 as YYDKDF (reference sequence). CDR3 sequence reads: CATSTRQGYQPQHF. The CDR3 nucleotides are TGTGCCACCAGCACCCGACAGGGATACCAGCCCCAGCATTTT.

V and J are TRBV5-1 and TRBJ2-3; tentative D call: TRBD2 (6 bases). V was cut by 0 bases and J by 2 bases, with 13 bases left in between. The CDR3 is 16 residues long. Germline V gene lookup returns CDR1 SGHRS and CDR2 YFSETQ. The CDR3 region is CASSLARLGPTDTQYF. For the CDR3, the DNA is TGCGCCAGCAGCTTGGCCAGACTAGGCCCCACAGATACGCAGTATTTT.

This clone appeared a few times. The chain employs TRBV28 and TRBJ1-5, with TRBD1 identical over 7 bases. V shed 3 bases and J 2 bases; nucleotides not matched to a gene: 4. CDR1 is MDHEN and CDR2 is SYDVKM in the germline V gene. The CDR3 runs 15 residues. The CDR3 DNA is TGTGCCAGCAGTTTCCCAGGGGGACGCAATCAGCCCCAGCATTTT. This codes for CASSFPGGRNQPQHF.

The chain joins TRBV27 to TRBJ2-1; weak D call: TRBD1 (6 bases). V was cut by 5 bases and J by 9 bases, with 14 bases left in between. This CDR3 contains 13 residues. Germline loops: CDR1 MNHEY, CDR2 SMNVEV (reference sequence). The CDR3 loop reads CASSRTGSGEQFF. CDR3 nucleotide sequence: TGTGCCAGCAGTAGAACAGGGTCCGGTGAGCAGTTCTTC.

The CDR3: CASSLEFGNTEAFF. CDR3 in DNA: TGTGCCAGCAGCCTTGAGTTCGGGAACACTGAAGCTTTCTTT. This chain joins TRBV5-5 and TRBJ1-1, with D unclear. Trimming shortened V by 4 bases and J by 1 base, and 11 bases separated the two germline ends. The germline CDR1 and CDR2 sequences are SGHKS and YYEKEE (reference sequence). The CDR3 extends over 14 amino acids. Supplemented by reference TRBV5-5 and TRBJ1-1, the full variable domain reads DAGVTQSPTHLIKTRGQQVTLRCSPISGHKSVSWYQQVLGQGPQFIFQYYEKEERGRGNFPDRFSARQFPNYSSELNVNALLLGDSALYLCASSLEFGNTEAFFGQGTRLTVV.

This chain links TRBV7-9 with TRBJ1-1; TRBD1 is a possible D gene (5 bases). This CDR3 is built from 11 residues. Germline CDR1 reads SEHNR; CDR2 reads FQNEAQ (reference sequence). Between the trimmed V and J ends, which lost 1 base and 11 bases, there was a span of 8 bases. CDR3 sequence reads: CASSLVPGAFF. The DNA for the CDR3 is TGTGCCAGCAGCTTAGTTCCAGGGGCTTTCTTT.

The rearrangement links TRBV6-5 to TRBJ1-4; the match to TRBD1 covers 7 bases. The CDR3 spans 14 residues. Germline CDR1 and CDR2: MNHEY and SVGAGI. V lost 6 bases and J lost 3; bases outside the gene matches: 4. The CDR3 nucleotides read TGTGCCAGCAGAAACCAGGGGGCTAATGAAAAACTGTTTTTT. This sequence encodes CASRNQGANEKLFF.

This clone was seen more than once but under ten times. The chain couples TRBV28 to TRBJ1-3, with a possible D match to TRBD1 (6 bases). In germline, CDR1 is MDHEN, CDR2 SYDVKM. Between the trimmed V and J ends, which lost 7 bases and 0 bases, there was a span of 10 bases. The CDR3 is 14 residues long. The CDR3 region is CASTTGFSGNTIYF. The CDR3 nucleotides read TGTGCCAGCACTACAGGGTTCTCTGGAAACACCATATATTTT. The full variable domain, with the rest looked up from reference TRBV28 and TRBJ1-3, is DVKVTQSSRYLVKRTGEKVFLECVQDMDHENMFWYRQDPGLGLRLIYFSYDVKMKEKGDIPEGYSVSREKKERFSLILESASTNQTSMYLCASTTGFSGNTIYFGEGSWLTVV.

The J gene is TRBJ1-6, the V gene TRBV18, with 10 bases fitting TRBD1. Germline values: CDR1 KGHSH, CDR2 LQKENI. The trim removed 2 bases at V and 7 bases at J, leaving 2 bases unmatched. CDR3 length: 15 amino acids. The CDR3 sequence: CASSPEDRGNSPLHF. Here the CDR3 DNA reads TGTGCCAGCTCACCAGAGGACAGGGGGAATTCACCCCTCCACTTT.

The chain is built from TRBV7-9 and TRBJ1-4; TRBD1 agrees at 7 bases. The V segment lost 3 bases and the J segment 5 bases; nucleotides outside the gene matches: 3. The CDR3 sequence is 14 residues long. Looked up from germline, CDR1 is SEHNR and CDR2 is FQNEAQ (reference sequence). The CDR3 is CASSLAGGNEKLFF. CDR3 coding DNA: TGTGCCAGCAGCTTGGCAGGGGGGAATGAAAAACTGTTTTTT.

The rearrangement links TRBV6-5 to TRBJ2-5; 7 bases map to TRBD1. J lost 2 bases, V lost 6 bases, and 6 bases had no gene match. CDR1 MNHEY and CDR2 SVGAGI come from the germline V gene. CDR3 size: 14 residues. The CDR3 nucleotides read TGTGCCAGCAGCGAGGGGGCGAGGCAAGAGACCCAGTACTTC. Residues: CASSEGARQETQYF.